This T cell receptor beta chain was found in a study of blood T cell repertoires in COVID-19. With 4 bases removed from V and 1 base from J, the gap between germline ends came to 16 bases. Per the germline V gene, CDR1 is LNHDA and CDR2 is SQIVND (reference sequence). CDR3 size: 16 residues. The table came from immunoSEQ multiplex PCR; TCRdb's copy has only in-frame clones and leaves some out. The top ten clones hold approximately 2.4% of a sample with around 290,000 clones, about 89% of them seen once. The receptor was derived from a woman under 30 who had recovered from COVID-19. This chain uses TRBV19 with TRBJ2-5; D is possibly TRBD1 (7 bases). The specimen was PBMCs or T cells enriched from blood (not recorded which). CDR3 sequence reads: CASSTTSRDSQETQYF. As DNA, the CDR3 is TGTGCCAGTAGTACGACCTCGCGGGACAGCCAAGAGACCCAGTACTTC.